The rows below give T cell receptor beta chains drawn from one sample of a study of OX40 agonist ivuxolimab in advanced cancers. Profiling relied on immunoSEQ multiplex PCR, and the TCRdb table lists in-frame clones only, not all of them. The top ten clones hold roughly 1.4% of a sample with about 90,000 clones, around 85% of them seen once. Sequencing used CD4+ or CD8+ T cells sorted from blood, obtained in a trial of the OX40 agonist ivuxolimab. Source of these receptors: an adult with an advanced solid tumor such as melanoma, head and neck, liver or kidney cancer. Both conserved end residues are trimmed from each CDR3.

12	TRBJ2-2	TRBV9	ASSVSSSTGELF
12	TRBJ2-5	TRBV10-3	AIRGDYEGETQY
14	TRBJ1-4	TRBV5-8	ASSSARSGTGEKLF
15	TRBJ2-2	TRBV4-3	ASSRSMGTGEPGELF
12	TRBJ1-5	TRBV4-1	ASSQGFSNQPQH
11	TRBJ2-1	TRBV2	ASSSGARGEQF
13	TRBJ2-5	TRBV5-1	ASSFRTGVIETQY
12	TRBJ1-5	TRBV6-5	ASRFQGANQPQH
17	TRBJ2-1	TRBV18	ASSPPVGGQGLATDEQF
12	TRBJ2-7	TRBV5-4	ASSLEIGEYEQY
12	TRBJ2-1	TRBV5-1	ASSLPGLAGEQF
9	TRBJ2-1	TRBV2	ASTGQNEQF
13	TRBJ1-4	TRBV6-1	ASRGLQTTNEKLF
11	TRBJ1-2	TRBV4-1	ASSQDDNYGYT
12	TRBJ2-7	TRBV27	ASCLRFPVYEQY
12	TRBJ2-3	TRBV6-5	ASSDAGGGDTQY
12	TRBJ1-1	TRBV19	ASRVDTFKTEAF
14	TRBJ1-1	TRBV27	ASSFRSVAVNTEAF
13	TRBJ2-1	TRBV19	ASSIGKSTYNEQF
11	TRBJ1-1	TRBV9	ASSGTVNTEAF
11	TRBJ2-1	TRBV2	ASCKRGIDEQF
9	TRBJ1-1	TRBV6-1	ASTLVTEAF
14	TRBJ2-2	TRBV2	ATSRLAGVQSGELF
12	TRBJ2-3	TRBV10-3	AIRRAGGTDTQY
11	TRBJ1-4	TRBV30	AWDRGTQEKLF
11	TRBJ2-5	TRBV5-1	ASSLGASETQY
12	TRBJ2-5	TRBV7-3	ASSSTGGSGTQY
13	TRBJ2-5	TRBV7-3	ASSLIAGGQETQY
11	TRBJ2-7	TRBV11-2	ASSFSGIYEQY
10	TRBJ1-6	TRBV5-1	ASSGDNSPLH
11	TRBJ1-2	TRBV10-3	AIKGTGNYGYT
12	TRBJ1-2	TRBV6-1	ASSDRRRLIGYT
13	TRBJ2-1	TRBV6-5	ASSYRGYDNNEQF
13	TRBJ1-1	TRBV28	ASREVVPANTEAF
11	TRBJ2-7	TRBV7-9	ASSSEGYTRQY
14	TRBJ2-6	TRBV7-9	ASSPPGFSGANVLT
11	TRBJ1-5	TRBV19	ASSTIAGQFQH
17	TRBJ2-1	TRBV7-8	ASSPRRAGGLGSYNEQF
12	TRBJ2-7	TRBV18	ASSRVQGAPKQY
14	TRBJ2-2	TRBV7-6	ASIPGQGGHTGELF